The source of this T cell receptor (beta chain) is a study of T-cell reconstitution after alpha-beta-depleted transplantation in children. Study-level results: Diversity of TCRbeta at day 60 was high in some patients, arising from surviving recipient T cells and thymic progenitors.

Unique molecular identifiers were incorporated during preparation of the TCRbeta library. Via MiXCR, TCRdb re-called the PCR reads, giving one row per CDR3 protein. The sample has 900,000 or so distinct CDR3 sequences; roughly 15% are singletons. As regards this clonotype: Its antigen is undetermined.

CDR3 length: 14 residues. From germline, CDR1 is LGHDT and CDR2 YNNKEL (reference sequence). Trimming shortened V by 2 bases and J by 4 bases, and 9 bases separated the two germline ends. The sequencing here drew on PBMCs, mostly from graft donor cells, taken 360 days after TCRalphabeta/CD19-depleted stem cell transplant. The source of this sequence is a male patient younger than 18 who had a stem cell transplant for acute lymphoblastic leukemia, so the T cells may come from the graft donor. This rearrangement joins TRBV3-1 to TRBJ1-5, with D unresolved. The CDR3 sequence is CASSQRSMNQPQHF. Here the CDR3 DNA reads TGTGCCAGCAGCCAAAGGTCCATGAATCAGCCCCAGCATTTT. Based on the CDR3 plus reference TRBV3-1 and TRBJ1-5, the full variable domain is DTAVSQTPKYLVTQMGNDKSIKCEQNLGHDTMYWYKQDSKKFLKIMFSYNNKELIINETVPNRFSPKSPDKAHLNLHINSLELGDSAVYFCASSQRSMNQPQHFGDGTRLSIL.